These 20 T cell receptor beta chains were all obtained from the same sample, sequenced in a study of T cell repertoires in cytomegalovirus infection. TCRdb recomputed calls from the reads with MiXCR, one row per CDR3 protein. The data show 450,000 to 650,000 distinct CDR3 sequences, with 26% seen just once and approximately 13% held by the top ten. The sample comprised PBMCs. The source of these receptors is a human donor in good health (CMV status not recorded). Some clones in this sample may be carry-over from other donors' samples.

This clonotype occurred a few times. This sequence joins TRBV28 and TRBJ2-2; 8 bases are shared with TRBD2. There are 19 residues in the CDR3. The trim removed 6 bases at V and 0 bases at J, leaving 15 bases unmatched. CDR1 is MDHEN and CDR2 is SYDVKM in the germline V gene. DNA of the CDR3: TGTGCCAGCAGCTTCATAGCGGGAACCAATCCGGCGAACACCGGGGAGCTGTTTTTT. Amino acid sequence: CASSFIAGTNPANTGELFF.

The rearrangement joins TRBV10-2 to TRBJ1-1, with D unclear. The CDR3 has 14 residues. CDR1 WSHSY and CDR2 SAAADI come from the germline V gene. V lost 0 bases, J lost 10 bases, and 15 bases lay in between. The CDR3: CASSESGLASGAFF. The CDR3 bases are TGCGCCAGCAGTGAGTCCGGGCTAGCGTCGGGAGCTTTCTTT.

The chain couples TRBV19 to TRBJ1-5; D unresolved. Germline CDR1 reads LNHDA; CDR2 reads SQIVND (reference sequence). Trimming removed 5 bases from V and 1 base from J, with 9 bases in between. The CDR3 is made up of 14 amino acids. In DNA form, the CDR3 reads TGTGCCAGTAGTGCGACTGAGAGCAATCAGCCCCAGCATTTT. It is translated as CASSATESNQPQHF.

The chain recombines TRBV28 with TRBJ2-7; TRBD1 matches 8 bases. V was clipped by 6 bases and J by 2 bases; unmatched bases: 9. The germline V gene encodes CDR1 MDHEN and CDR2 SYDVKM. The CDR3 totals 15 residues. This chain's CDR3 is CASSLGGTGAYEQYF. CDR3 in DNA: TGTGCCAGCAGCCTGGGCGGGACAGGAGCCTACGAGCAGTACTTC.

The rearrangement joins TRBV7-3 to TRBJ2-7, with D maybe TRBD2 (5 bases). The V gene lost 6 bases and the J gene lost 2 bases, with 17 bases spanning the gap. Germline V gives CDR1 SGHTA, CDR2 FQGTGA. The CDR3 extends over 15 amino acids. The CDR3 DNA sequence: TGTGCCAGCAGTTTCGAGGGAGCGGATACCTACGAGCAGTACTTC. As protein: CASSFEGADTYEQYF.

At least ten counts were recorded for this clonotype. The gene calls are TRBV7-2 and TRBJ1-5; D gene unclear. Germline values: CDR1 SGHTA, CDR2 FQGNSA. Trimming took off 3 bases at V and 1 base at J, with 10 bases between the two ends. CDR3 size: 15 residues. CDR3 DNA: TGTGCCAGCAGCTTTTTAAAGGCGAGCAATCAGCCCCAGCATTTT. Translated, it gives CASSFLKASNQPQHF.

This chain joins TRBV7-2 and TRBJ1-4; D is unresolved. Per germline, CDR1 SGHTA and CDR2 FQGNSA. The CDR3 runs to 15 residues. V lost 5 bases, J lost 4 bases, and 14 bases lay in between. The CDR3 is CASSLRQTFNEKLFF. CDR3 DNA: TGTGCCAGCAGCCTCCGCCAGACGTTTAATGAAAAACTGTTTTTT.

In its sample, this clonotype was seen many times. The V and J genes are TRBV12-5 and TRBJ1-3; D is unclear. CDR3 size: 14 residues. The V end was cut by 5 bases, the J end by 0 bases, with 8 bases between. Germline assignment: CDR1 LGHNT and CDR2 FRNRAP. CDR3 coding DNA: TGTGCTAGTGGTGACGTGAGCTCTGGAAACACCATATATTTT. Translation: CASGDVSSGNTIYF.

The chain employs TRBV7-9 and TRBJ2-4; D possibly corresponds to TRBD2 (7 bases). Trimming shortened V by 2 bases and J by 3 bases, and 29 bases separated the two germline ends. The CDR3 is made up of 21 amino acids. Germline CDR1 and CDR2: SEHNR and FQNEAQ (reference sequence). DNA of the CDR3: TGTGCCAGCAGCTTATCAGTGGGGGGGGCCGCATCAGTCGGGGACAAAAACATTCAGTACTTC. Translated: CASSLSVGGAASVGDKNIQYF.

This clonotype was detected ten times or more. The chain carries TRBV7-2 and TRBJ1-3; D gene uncertain. The CDR3 totals 16 residues. Germline V gives CDR1 SGHTA, CDR2 FQGNSA. V shed 4 bases and J shed 2 bases, with 15 bases lying between them. The CDR3 sequence is CASSWTVALAGNTIYF. The DNA for the CDR3 is TGTGCCAGCAGCTGGACTGTCGCACTTGCTGGAAACACCATATATTTT.

This clonotype has a handful of counts. The V call is TRBV28, the J call TRBJ2-3; TRBD2 agrees at 7 bases. V lost 7 bases to trimming and J lost 5 bases; unmatched junction nucleotides: 9. Germline CDR1 is MDHEN and CDR2 is SYDVKM. The CDR3 runs to 14 residues. The CDR3 spells CASIGGSRVDTQYF. The CDR3 DNA sequence: TGTGCCAGCATTGGCGGGAGTAGGGTAGATACGCAGTATTTT.

This clonotype has a handful of counts. The CDR3 is CAISERLGRSTDTQYF. In DNA, the CDR3 is TGTGCCATCAGTGAGCGGCTGGGAAGGAGCACAGATACGCAGTATTTT. The chain combines TRBV10-3 with TRBJ2-3; D is ambiguous. Germline CDR1 ENHRY, CDR2 SYGVKD. The CDR3 is made up of 16 amino acids. Trimming stripped 2 bases from V and 0 bases from J, with 12 bases between.

The chain has TRBV7-2 and TRBJ2-1; tentative D call: TRBD1 (5 bases). This CDR3 region has 14 residues. Trimming removed 7 bases from V and 3 bases from J, with 13 bases in between. CDR1 SGHTA and CDR2 FQGNSA come from the germline V gene. In nucleotides, the CDR3 is TGTGCCAGCACGAAAGACAGATTCTACAATGAGCAGTTCTTC. Protein product: CASTKDRFYNEQFF.

CDR3 loop: CSARMDRGELFF. The CDR3 bases are TGCAGTGCTAGAATGGATCGCGGGGAGCTGTTTTTT. V gene TRBV20-1 combines with J gene TRBJ2-2; the D is unclear. Trimming stripped 2 bases from V and 7 bases from J, with 8 bases between. CDR1 and CDR2 from the germline V gene are DFQATT and SNEGSKA (reference sequence). The CDR3 totals 12 residues.

The chain links TRBV11-1 to TRBJ2-3; 8 bases align to TRBD1. V shed 2 bases, J shed 0 bases, and the junction held 4 bases outside the gene matches. The V gene's germline CDR1 is SGHAT and CDR2 FQDESV (reference sequence). This CDR3 contains 16 residues. As DNA, the CDR3 is TGTGCCAGCAGCTTACGACAGGGGTCCAGCACAGATACGCAGTATTTT. This gives the protein CASSLRQGSSTDTQYF.

Many counts were recorded for this clonotype. This chain links TRBV7-2 with TRBJ2-1, with D unclear. The CDR3 runs to 15 residues. Germline CDR1 reads SGHTA; CDR2 reads FQGNSA. V lost 2 bases and J 0 bases, leaving 8 bases between the germline ends. CDR3 DNA sequence: TGTGCCAGCAGCTTAAGGGCTAGCTCCTACAATGAGCAGTTCTTC. Its translation: CASSLRASSYNEQFF.

The chain employs TRBV2 and TRBJ2-3; D gene uncertain. The CDR3 is 15 amino acids. CDR1 is SNHLY and CDR2 is FYNNEI in the germline V gene. V lost 6 bases and J lost 1, with 14 bases in between. The CDR3 here is CASRASSAGTDTQYF. The CDR3 DNA reads TGTGCCAGCAGAGCTTCTAGTGCGGGCACAGATACGCAGTATTTT.

A few counts support this clonotype. The chain is built from TRBV27 and TRBJ1-6; possible D gene TRBD1, 5 bases. Per germline, CDR1 MNHEY and CDR2 SMNVEV (reference sequence). This CDR3 is 17 amino acids long. V lost 6 bases, J lost 0 bases, and 15 bases lay in between. CDR3 nucleotides: TGTGCCAGCAGGAAGCGGGGCCCGAGCTCCTATAATTCACCCCTCCACTTT. Translation: CASRKRGPSSYNSPLHF.

The chain uses TRBV11-2 and TRBJ2-2; 8 bases fit TRBD1. With 6 bases clipped from V and 4 bases from J, the junction kept 10 bases outside the gene matches. This CDR3 has 16 amino acids. CDR1 SGHAT and CDR2 FQNNGV come from the germline V gene. The CDR3 spells CASSLQTGVSTGELFF. In DNA form, the CDR3 reads TGTGCCAGCAGTTTGCAGACAGGGGTGAGCACCGGGGAGCTGTTTTTT.

The rearrangement joins TRBV6-6 to TRBJ2-1; D tentatively reads TRBD1 or TRBD2 (5 bases each). The CDR3 runs 13 residues. Trimming left V 7 bases short and J 10 bases short, with 17 bases between. Germline lookup yields CDR1 MNHNY and CDR2 SVGAGI (reference sequence). The CDR3 bases are TGTGCCAGCAAGGTTGGCCAAGGGGAGGAGCAGTTCTTC. It specifies CASKVGQGEEQFF.